The next 31 T cell receptor beta chains were all read from a single sample in a study of CD8 T cells in acute hepatitis C reinfection. Time point reported: naive CD8 control sorted from an acute-time-point sample. Measured with immunoSEQ multiplex PCR; TCRdb has only the in-frame clones, and not every one. Of fewer than 40,000 clones detected, 75% to 90% appear once; the ten largest clones hold approximately 9.9%. The sequencing sample was made of naive CD8+ T cells from PBMCs. Source of these receptors: a woman between 18 and 29 years old who spontaneously cleared hepatitis C infection.

The rearrangement uses TRBV5-8 and TRBJ1-2; a weak D match, TRBD1 (5 bases). The V end was cut by 4 bases, the J end by 4 bases, with 23 bases between. The CDR3 is 17 amino acids. Germline CDR1 reads SGHTS; CDR2 reads YDEGEE. CDR3 in amino acids: CASSDHSADSFAYGYTF. The CDR3 nucleotides read TGTGCCAGCAGCGATCATTCGGCCGACAGTTTCGCCTATGGCTACACCTTC.

The chain is built from TRBV29-1 and TRBJ2-1, with TRBD2 matching over 12 bases. This CDR3 is 17 amino acids long. Per germline, CDR1 SQVTM and CDR2 ANQGSEA. The V and J ends lost 1 base and 7 bases, in that order; junction bases with no gene match: 11. CDR3 amino acids: CSVEGLAGVFGLNEQFF. For the CDR3, the DNA is TGCAGCGTTGAAGGACTAGCGGGAGTATTTGGTTTGAATGAGCAGTTCTTC.

The chain recombines TRBV27 with TRBJ1-1, with a tentative D call TRBD1 (5 bases). The CDR3 sequence is 13 residues long. Germline CDR1 MNHEY, CDR2 SMNVEV (reference sequence). The germline V and J ends were trimmed by 3 bases and 3 bases, with 8 bases remaining between them. As DNA, the CDR3 is TGTGCCAGCAGTTTTGGGGGGGACACTGAAGCTTTCTTT. Protein product: CASSFGGDTEAFF.

This clone was seen a single time. This chain joins TRBV12-5 and TRBJ2-1; 8 nucleotides line up with TRBD2. This CDR3 has 16 residues. With 3 bases clipped from V and 0 bases from J, the junction kept 4 bases outside the gene matches. Germline V gene data show CDR1 as LGHNT and CDR2 as FRNRAP. CDR3 amino acids: CASGFSSGSSYNEQFF. CDR3 nucleotides: TGTGCTAGTGGTTTCTCGAGCGGGAGCTCCTACAATGAGCAGTTCTTC.

The V call is TRBV7-9, the J call TRBJ1-5, with a tentative D call TRBD1 (5 bases). Germline CDR1 SEHNR, CDR2 FQNEAQ (reference sequence). The CDR3 totals 19 residues. Trimming left V 1 base short and J 7 bases short, with 26 bases between. The CDR3 is CASSLEIGIAEGFYQPQHF. CDR3 coding DNA: TGTGCCAGCAGCTTAGAAATAGGGATCGCAGAGGGGTTCTACCAGCCCCAGCATTTT.

J is TRBJ1-2 and V is TRBV27; D is unresolved. This CDR3 region has 14 residues. CDR1 is MNHEY and CDR2 is SMNVEV in the germline V gene (reference sequence). Trimming pared 2 bases from V and 8 bases from J, leaving 15 bases between. Here the CDR3 DNA reads TGTGCCAGCAGTTTAGACCCAACAATACGGGGCTACACCTTC. Protein: CASSLDPTIRGYTF.

The chain couples TRBV5-1 to TRBJ2-7; no firm D call. From germline, CDR1 is SGHRS and CDR2 YFSETQ. The CDR3 is 13 amino acids. V lost 5 bases to trimming and J lost 1 base, with 10 bases between them. The CDR3: CASSTGTSYEQYF. The CDR3 bases are TGCGCCAGCAGTACTGGAACTTCCTACGAGCAGTACTTC.

This sequence joins TRBV6-1 and TRBJ2-7, with 10 bases fitting TRBD2. This CDR3 is built from 15 residues. Germline lookup yields CDR1 MNHNS and CDR2 SASEGT. Trimming at V came to 4 bases and at J to 2 bases, leaving 5 bases not matched to a gene. CDR3 bases: TGTGCCAGCAGTGGGGTTCTAGCGGGAGCCTACGAGCAGTACTTC. Translated, it gives CASSGVLAGAYEQYF.

This rearrangement joins TRBV7-9 to TRBJ2-3; D not certain. This CDR3 region has 13 residues. In germline, CDR1 is SEHNR, CDR2 FQNEAQ (reference sequence). The V end lost 2 bases, the J end lost 4 bases, and 7 bases lay between the germline ends. The CDR3 region has the DNA TGTGCCAGCAGCTTATTTGGCTCAGATACGCAGTATTTT. Amino acids: CASSLFGSDTQYF.

The rearrangement links TRBV9 to TRBJ1-2; D unclear. CDR1 and CDR2 (germline): SGDLS, YYNGEE. This CDR3 contains 17 residues. Trimming removed 6 bases at V and 1 base at J, with 22 bases between. The DNA for the CDR3 is TGTGCCAGCACCGCCACCCCCGGGGTCTCGGGTAACTATGGCTACACCTTC. Protein: CASTATPGVSGNYGYTF.

The chain employs TRBV27 and TRBJ1-4; D is uncertain. The CDR3 covers 17 residues. Between the trimmed V and J ends, which lost 3 bases and 5 bases, there was a span of 19 bases. Per the germline V gene, CDR1 is MNHEY and CDR2 is SMNVEV (reference sequence). The CDR3, as DNA: TGTGCCAGCAGTTTGAGTCTTCCGTCGCTTATGAATGAAAAACTGTTTTTT. Protein: CASSLSLPSLMNEKLFF. Using reference TRBV27 and TRBJ1-4 for the parts outside the CDR3, the full variable domain is EAQVTQNPRYLITVTGKKLTVTCSQNMNHEYMSWYRQDPGLGLRQIYYSMNVEVTDKGDVPEGYKVSRKEKRNFPLILESPSPNQTSLYFCASSLSLPSLMNEKLFFGSGTQLSVL.

This chain links TRBV5-4 with TRBJ1-4, with unresolved D. The CDR3 is 13 amino acids. Germline CDR1 is SGHNT and CDR2 is YYREEE (reference sequence). Trimming took off 2 bases at V and 6 bases at J, with 8 bases between the two ends. This chain's CDR3 is CASSFQEDEKLFF. The DNA of the CDR3 is TGTGCCAGCAGCTTCCAGGAGGATGAAAAACTGTTTTTT. The full variable domain, completed using reference TRBV5-4 and TRBJ1-4, is ETGVTQSPTHLIKTRGQQVTLRCSSQSGHNTVSWYQQALGQGPQFIFQYYREEENGRGNFPPRFSGLQFPNYSSELNVNALELDDSALYLCASSFQEDEKLFFGSGTQLSVL.

The chain is built from TRBV27 and TRBJ2-3, with D unclear. The CDR3 consists of 14 residues. Germline V gene lookup returns CDR1 MNHEY and CDR2 SMNVEV (reference sequence). V was shortened by 5 bases and J by 4 bases, with 13 bases between the two germline ends. The DNA for the CDR3 is TGTGCCAGCAGTCGGATCGGTGGCGCAGATACGCAGTATTTT. Translating it yields CASSRIGGADTQYF.

V is TRBV9 and J is TRBJ1-2; D remains unclear. The V and J ends lost 0 bases and 9 bases respectively, with 6 bases between them. CDR1 and CDR2 from the germline V gene are SGDLS and YYNGEE. The CDR3 extends over 11 amino acids. CDR3 nucleotides: TGTGCCAGCAGCGTAGGACACCGCTACACCTTC. This gives the protein CASSVGHRYTF.

V and J are TRBV30 and TRBJ1-2; 8 bases line up with TRBD1. Germline loops: CDR1 GTSNPN, CDR2 SVGIG (reference sequence). Trimming at V came to 2 bases and at J to 0 bases, leaving 8 bases not matched to a gene. The CDR3 loop spans 16 amino acids. CDR3 protein: CAWSQDRVKANYGYTF. In nucleotides, the CDR3 is TGTGCCTGGAGTCAGGACAGGGTCAAAGCTAACTATGGCTACACCTTC.

A few counts support this clone. The chain combines TRBV27 with TRBJ2-7, with a tentative D call TRBD2 (6 bases). Germline values: CDR1 MNHEY, CDR2 SMNVEV (reference sequence). There are 11 residues in the CDR3. Trimming stripped 6 bases from V and 6 bases from J, with 9 bases between. The CDR3 loop is CASRSGSEQYF. DNA for the CDR3: TGTGCCAGCAGGTCCGGGAGCGAGCAGTACTTC.

The chain links TRBV11-2 to TRBJ2-7; D gene uncertain. There are 13 residues in the CDR3. CDR1 is SGHAT, CDR2 FQNNGV, per germline. With 7 bases removed from V and 3 bases from J, the gap between germline ends came to 13 bases. CDR3 coding DNA: TGTGCCAGCACCTCGTCTCCCAACTACGAGCAGTACTTC. As protein: CASTSSPNYEQYF.

This clone was counted once. This sequence joins TRBV7-9 and TRBJ1-5, with no clear D. This CDR3 has 16 residues. The germline V gene encodes CDR1 SEHNR and CDR2 FQNEAQ (reference sequence). With 0 bases removed from V and 5 bases from J, the gap between germline ends came to 14 bases. CDR3 in amino acids: CASSLAYGLADQPQHF. CDR3 nucleotide sequence: TGTGCCAGCAGCTTAGCTTACGGACTGGCGGATCAGCCCCAGCATTTT.

The chain carries TRBV7-6 and TRBJ2-3, with 10 bases identical to TRBD2. Germline assignment: CDR1 SGHVS and CDR2 FNYEAQ. Unmatched junction bases numbered 5, after V lost 2 bases and J lost 3 bases. The CDR3 sequence is 16 residues long. The CDR3: CASSLLAGVYTDTQYF. Written as DNA, the CDR3 is TGTGCCAGCAGCTTACTAGCGGGAGTTTATACAGATACGCAGTATTTT.

The chain carries TRBV7-7 and TRBJ2-1, with D perhaps matching TRBD1 (5 bases). V dropped 1 base and J dropped 2 bases, with 15 bases sitting between them. This CDR3 has 17 residues. In germline, CDR1 is SSHAT, CDR2 FNYEAQ (reference sequence). The CDR3: CASSLGPSGAAYNEQFF. CDR3 DNA: TGTGCCAGCAGCTTAGGCCCAAGTGGGGCAGCCTACAATGAGCAGTTCTTC.

The chain joins TRBV11-1 to TRBJ2-5; a possible D gene is TRBD1 (5 bases). CDR1 is SGHAT and CDR2 is FQDESV in the germline V gene (reference sequence). V gave up 5 bases and J gave up 7 bases, with 14 bases separating them. The CDR3 runs to 13 residues. As DNA, the CDR3 is TGTGCCAGCAGCCCGTCAGGGTCGGGGACCCAGTACTTC. Translating gives CASSPSGSGTQYF.

The gene calls are TRBV29-1 and TRBJ1-2; tentative D call: TRBD1 (5 bases). The CDR3 covers 13 residues. Between the trimmed V and J ends, which lost 3 bases and 2 bases, there was a span of 10 bases. Germline loops: CDR1 SQVTM, CDR2 ANQGSEA. The DNA of the CDR3 is TGCAGCGTTGAGACGACAGCCAACTATGGCTACACCTTC. This codes for CSVETTANYGYTF.

This clone showed up just once. In DNA, the CDR3 is TGTGCCAGCAGCCAAGAGAAGACAGGTCAAGAGACCCAGTACTTC. It specifies CASSQEKTGQETQYF. The gene calls are TRBV14 and TRBJ2-5, with D maybe TRBD1 (6 bases). Germline V lookup: CDR1 SGHDN, CDR2 FVKESK. Trimming took off 0 bases at V and 2 bases at J, with 10 bases between the two ends. This CDR3 is 15 amino acids long.

The chain employs TRBV5-5 and TRBJ1-3; weak D call: TRBD1 (6 bases). Germline loops: CDR1 SGHKS, CDR2 YYEKEE (reference sequence). This CDR3 has 16 residues. V lost 2 bases to trimming and J lost 2 bases, with 14 bases between them. CDR3 nucleotide sequence: TGTGCCAGCAGCTTAGGGGGGACTCTTGCTGGAAACACCATATATTTT. Translating gives CASSLGGTLAGNTIYF.

The CDR3 reads CASSFAGGINEKLFF. The CDR3 DNA is TGCGCCAGCAGCTTTGCAGGGGGCATTAATGAAAAACTGTTTTTT. The chain links TRBV5-1 to TRBJ1-4, with 8 bases identical to TRBD1. The germline gives CDR1 SGHRS, CDR2 YFSETQ. This CDR3 is built from 15 residues. V dropped 2 bases and J dropped 4; count of bases not matched to a gene: 4.

This sequence joins TRBV9 and TRBJ2-1; D uncertain. With 0 bases removed from V and 6 bases from J, the gap between germline ends came to 4 bases. The CDR3 extends over 12 amino acids. Germline CDR1 is SGDLS and CDR2 is YYNGEE. In DNA, the CDR3 is TGTGCCAGCAGCGTAGGAGCCAATGAGCAGTTCTTC. Translated, it gives CASSVGANEQFF.

V usage is TRBV13 and J usage is TRBJ2-7, with D perhaps TRBD2 (5 bases). CDR1 and CDR2 (germline): PRHDT, FYEKMQ (reference sequence). This CDR3 is built from 11 residues. Between the trimmed V and J ends, which lost 8 bases and 4 bases, there was a span of 9 bases. CDR3: CASGRRYEQYF. For the CDR3, the DNA is TGTGCCAGCGGGAGAAGGTACGAGCAGTACTTC.

V gene TRBV27 combines with J gene TRBJ2-2; no clear D gene. Germline-derived CDR1 and CDR2 are MNHEY and SMNVEV (reference sequence). Trimming left V 2 bases short and J 0 bases short, with 13 bases between. This CDR3 spans 17 amino acids. The CDR3 protein is CASSLSMGESNTGELFF. CDR3 sequence (DNA): TGTGCCAGCAGTTTAAGTATGGGCGAGTCGAACACCGGGGAGCTGTTTTTT.

The chain uses TRBV10-3 and TRBJ2-4; TRBD1 matches at 11 bases. The junction had 9 bases not matched to a gene; V was cut back by 2 bases and J by 9 bases. CDR1 ENHRY and CDR2 SYGVKD come from the germline V gene. There are 16 residues in the CDR3. The CDR3: CAISEVGQGALSIQYF. The CDR3 DNA sequence: TGTGCCATCAGTGAGGTTGGACAGGGGGCTCTTAGCATTCAGTACTTC.

V is TRBV27 and J is TRBJ2-7, with D maybe TRBD1 (6 bases). CDR1 and CDR2 from the germline V gene are MNHEY and SMNVEV (reference sequence). This CDR3 comprises 13 residues. Trimming took off 5 bases at V and 5 bases at J, with 13 bases between the two ends. The CDR3: CASSASTGHEQYF. The CDR3, as DNA: TGTGCCAGCAGTGCCTCGACAGGCCACGAGCAGTACTTC.

The rearrangement uses TRBV11-3 and TRBJ2-7; 10 bases line up with TRBD2. Germline values: CDR1 SGHNT, CDR2 YENEEA. The CDR3 totals 15 residues. The ends lost 4 bases at V and 4 bases at J; junction bases unmatched: 7. CDR3: CASSSSGSNTYEQYF. In nucleotides, the CDR3 is TGTGCCAGCAGCTCTAGCGGGAGTAATACGTACGAGCAGTACTTC.